The clone carrying this T cell receptor (beta chain) came up a few times. V lost 5 bases and J 5 bases, leaving 12 bases between the germline ends. From germline, CDR1 is MGHRA and CDR2 YSYEKL. The CDR3 extends over 13 amino acids. These data come from a study of T cells after yellow fever vaccination. MiXCR, applied by TCRdb to the 5' RACE reads, yields one record per CDR3 protein. The table has a few hundred thousand distinct CDR3 sequences, 7% to 9% seen once. Sequences were derived from PBMCs, sampled more than 40 days after the first yellow fever vaccination. The TCR originated in a man younger than 35 who received the YFV17D yellow fever vaccine. V gene TRBV4-1 combines with J gene TRBJ1-1; no clear D gene. The CDR3 DNA is TGCGCCAGCAGCTACGGACGTCAAACTGAAGCTTTCTTT. Its translation: CASSYGRQTEAFF.